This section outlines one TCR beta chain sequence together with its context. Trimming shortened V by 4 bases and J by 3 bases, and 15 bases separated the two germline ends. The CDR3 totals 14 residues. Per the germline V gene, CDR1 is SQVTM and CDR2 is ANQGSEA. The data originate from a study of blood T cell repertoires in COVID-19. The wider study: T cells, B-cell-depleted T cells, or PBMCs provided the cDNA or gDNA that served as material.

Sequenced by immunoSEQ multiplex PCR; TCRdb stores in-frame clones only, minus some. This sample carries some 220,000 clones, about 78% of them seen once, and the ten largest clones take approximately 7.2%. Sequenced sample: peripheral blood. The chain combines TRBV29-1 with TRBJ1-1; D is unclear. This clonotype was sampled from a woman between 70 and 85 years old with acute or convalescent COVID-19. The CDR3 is CSVGIGSKYTEAFF. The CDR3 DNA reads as TGCAGCGTTGGCATCGGGTCGAAGTACACTGAAGCTTTCTTT.